This T cell receptor beta chain was sequenced during a study of CXCR3-negative and CXCR3-positive naive CD8 T cells (dated by TCRdb to about 2019). A note on the overall study: About 150 million TRB reads were obtained in total, roughly 1.5 +/- 0.3 million reads per library. The diversity and physicochemical repertoire analyses included under 12 donors pooled from two independent experiments. TRBV-TRBJ cluster analysis included naive subsets from roughly 5 donors and memory cells from 3 donors. Broader findings and caveats from the paper: Because surface CD5, which is linked to self-reactivity in mice, was comparable between the naive subsets, TCR interaction strength was also inferred from TRB CDR3 physicochemical properties. Within the same donor, TRBV-TRBJ usage looked similar between naive CXCR3-negative and CXCR3-positive cells, but memory cells had distinct patterns. TRB CDR3s from CXCR3-positive naive cells showed higher hydrophobicity (lower Kidera factor 4), lower energy, and higher strength and volume indices than CXCR3-negative naive cells. Comparably high repertoire diversity was found in both naive subsets, whereas much lower repertoire diversity was found in memory CD8+ T cells. Freshly isolated PBMCs were used for most assays because CXCR3 expression went down partially after cryopreservation.

The sample was run on a NextSeq 550. The Human TCR Profiling Kit (MiLaboratory) was used to make UMI-labeled 5' RACE TRB cDNA libraries. cDNA synthesis used the entire amount of extracted RNA, and PCR amplification then used the entire amount of cDNA produced. Libraries were prepared in parallel using an identical number of PCR cycles. As for the original processing: With a requirement of at least two reads per UMI, MIGEC and MiXCR extracted about 53,000 +/- 9,400 unique UMI-labeled TRB cDNA molecules per library. On average, approximately 40,000 +/- 10,000 functional in-frame TRB CDR3 nucleotide clonotypes lacking stop codons were found per library. After downsampling to 5000 UMI-labeled TRB molecules per sample, diversity metrics, including normalized Shannon-Wiener and Chao1, were computed in VDJtools. VDJtools computed clonotype-size-weighted physicochemical properties of the central five CDR3 residues: interaction energy, strength, volume and Kidera factor 4. TCRdb reprocessed the public reads and reports one entry per CDR3 protein sequence, without DNA. The V and J calls come from TCRdb's annotation, not from the publication. The sample table records 65,000 to 90,000 distinct CDR3 sequences. The ten largest clonotypes hold 0.6% to 0.7% of the sample.

Each CD8+ T cell subset was flow-sorted in triplicate, with fewer than 350,000 cells per subset placed directly into RLT lysis buffer. Naive CD8+ T cells were defined stringently as CD45RO-CCR7+CD27+CD95- to exclude memory contaminants. Peripheral blood mononuclear cells were isolated from buffy coats using standard density gradient centrifugation. Naive CXCR3-negative and CXCR3-positive CD8+ T cells were flow-sorted on a FACSAria III. Total RNA was extracted from sorted cells with an RNeasy Mini Kit. A note on this clonotype: Its antigen specificity is not known.

Sample: naive CXCR3+ CD8+ T cells from blood. According to the study, the label for this sample's cell subset or site signals: CD45RO-CCR7+CD27+CD95- naive CD8+ T cells expressing CXCR3 (TNR3+). The TCR sequence derives from a human donor in good health. Some clones in this sample may be carry-over from other donors' samples.

CDR3 reads: CASSIIDRTYEQYF. Rearrangement joined TRBV19 to TRBJ2-7; TCRdb reports TRBD1, a call that lacks DNA to check it against. The CDR3 starts with the cysteine, ends with the phenylalanine, and has 14 residues. DNA is not on record. As encoded in the germline V gene (reference sequence), CDR1 is LNHDA while CDR2 is SQIVND.